Reported below is one T cell receptor (beta chain). Its antigen is undetermined. Negative isolation was used for CD8+ and CD4+ T cells and FACS enrichment for TEMRA cells. This record comes from a study of CD8 T cells in Susac syndrome. Regarding the study as a whole: The authors acknowledged that their TCR sequencing and HLA analysis involved a relatively small number of individuals.

Reverse transcription of roughly 0.45 to 1 ug RNA used random hexamers. The method of amplification for TCR beta CDR3 was immunoSEQ multiplex PCR, covering 54 Vbeta and 13 Jbeta. MiXCR was run by TCRdb on the immunoSEQ multiplex PCR reads, yielding one entry per CDR3 protein. The table lists around 230,000 distinct CDR3 sequences, almost 97% of them singletons. V was cut by 1 base and J by 3 bases, with 16 bases left in between. The CDR3 contains 16 residues. Germline assignment: CDR1 LGHDT and CDR2 YNNKEL (reference sequence). Sequencing was performed on CD4+ T cells from PBMCs. The clonotype comes from a human donor with Susac syndrome. The V and J genes are TRBV3-1 and TRBJ2-7; the D gene is possibly TRBD1 (5 bases). The CDR3 spells CASSQGLMGRFYEQYF. The CDR3, as DNA: TGTGCCAGCAGCCAAGGTCTTATGGGGCGTTTCTACGAGCAGTACTTC.